Following are 15 T cell receptor beta chains from one sample sequenced in a study of cytomegalovirus exposure and HLA in healthy donors. The PCR employed 60 Vbeta primers together with 13 Jbeta primers. The data were produced by immunoSEQ multiplex PCR, yet TCRdb's version contains in-frame clones alone and is incomplete. The sample yields about 210,000 clones, about 81% seen once. Sequencing was done on a sample of PBMCs. Every receptor here comes from a man between 40 and 49 years old in good health and CMV-seropositive.

CDR3 bases: TGCAGCGTTGAAGATGCTAGTTCCTCCTACAATGAGCAGTTCTTC. Protein sequence: CSVEDASSSYNEQFF. The chain is built from TRBV29-1 and TRBJ2-1; D gene unclear. The CDR3 is made up of 15 amino acids. Trimming shortened V by 0 bases and J by 0 bases, and 9 bases separated the two germline ends. The V gene's germline CDR1 is SQVTM and CDR2 ANQGSEA.

This clone was observed a handful of times. V and J are TRBV7-2 and TRBJ2-7; possibly TRBD2 for D (5 bases). Germline lookup yields CDR1 SGHTA and CDR2 FQGNSA. This CDR3 contains 13 residues. In nucleotides, the CDR3 is TGTGCCAGCAGCTTAGCGATCCACCTACGGAGCGGTGTC. Translation: CASSLAIHLRSGV.

The chain recombines TRBV28 with TRBJ1-5; a weak D match, TRBD1 (5 bases). CDR1 and CDR2 (germline): MDHEN, SYDVKM. This CDR3 contains 16 residues. Trimming left V 1 base short and J 0 bases short, with 10 bases between. The CDR3 DNA follows: TGTGCCAGCAGTTTATTACAGGTTTATAGCAATCAGCCCCAGCATTTT. This gives the protein CASSLLQVYSNQPQHF.

This chain connects TRBV10-3 to TRBJ2-3; 9 bases map to TRBD2. The V gene end was trimmed by 4 bases and the J gene end by 0 bases; junction bases not matched to a gene: 5. The CDR3 sequence is 16 residues long. CDR1 ENHRY and CDR2 SYGVKD come from the germline V gene. In DNA, the CDR3 is TGTGCCATCAGTGGCGGCCTAGCGGGGAGCACAGATACGCAGTATTTT. Residues: CAISGGLAGSTDTQYF.

The chain carries TRBV30 and TRBJ1-6; tentative D call: TRBD1 (5 bases). CDR3 length: 17 amino acids. Trimming stripped 4 bases from V and 5 bases from J, with 21 bases between. Germline CDR1 reads GTSNPN; CDR2 reads SVGIG (reference sequence). The CDR3: CAWNWMGLPRNNSPLHF. CDR3 nucleotides: TGTGCCTGGAATTGGATGGGGCTGCCAAGAAATAATTCACCCCTCCACTTT.

The genes are TRBV28 and TRBJ2-7; 8 nucleotides align to TRBD2. Germline CDR1 and CDR2: MDHEN and SYDVKM. V shed 5 bases, J shed 3 bases, and the junction held 9 bases outside the gene matches. The CDR3 covers 15 residues. The CDR3 bases are TGTGCCAGCAGTCCCTCGGGCAGCGGGAGCTACGAGCAGTACGTC. Its protein is CASSPSGSGSYEQYV.

The chain recombines TRBV6-5 with TRBJ2-1, with 8 bases that match TRBD1. Germline V gene sequence: CDR1 MNHEY, CDR2 SVGAGI. Trimming cost V 6 bases and J 6 bases; bases outside gene matches: 4. The CDR3 runs 13 residues. CDR3 bases: TGTGCCAGCAGGCGGACAGGGTCCAATGAGCAGTTCTTC. It encodes CASRRTGSNEQFF.

The chain recombines TRBV5-4 with TRBJ1-1; no clear D. Germline V lookup: CDR1 SGHNT, CDR2 YYREEE (reference sequence). V was clipped by 0 bases and J by 1 base, with 10 bases between them. CDR3 length equals 15 residues. Here the CDR3 reads CASSLVSGGNTEAFF. The CDR3, as DNA: TGTGCCAGCAGCTTGGTATCGGGAGGGAACACTGAAGCTTTCTTT. The whole variable domain, filled in from reference TRBV5-4 and TRBJ1-1, reads ETGVTQSPTHLIKTRGQQVTLRCSSQSGHNTVSWYQQALGQGPQFIFQYYREEENGRGNFPPRFSGLQFPNYSSELNVNALELDDSALYLCASSLVSGGNTEAFFGQGTRLTVV.

This sequence joins TRBV19 and TRBJ1-5; D is perhaps TRBD1 (5 bases). Germline CDR1 and CDR2: LNHDA and SQIVND (reference sequence). This CDR3 is 14 amino acids long. The V and J ends lost 6 bases and 2 bases respectively, with 11 bases between them. The CDR3 nucleotides are TGTGCCAGTAGGCGGCAGGGCGGCAATCAGCCCCAGCATTTT. It codes for CASRRQGGNQPQHF. Full variable domain (remainder filled in from reference TRBV19 and TRBJ1-5): DGGITQSPKYLFRKEGQNVTLSCEQNLNHDAMYWYRQDPGQGLRLIYYSQIVNDFQKGDIAEGYSVSREKKESFPLTVTSAQKNPTAFYLCASRRQGGNQPQHFGDGTRLSIL.

This clone was observed once. The gene calls are TRBV27 and TRBJ2-7; the match to TRBD2 covers 12 bases. The CDR3 is 15 residues long. With V trimmed by 6 bases and J by 4 bases, 7 bases remained unmatched. Germline lookup yields CDR1 MNHEY and CDR2 SMNVEV (reference sequence). The CDR3 nucleotides are TGTGCCAGCAGCCAGACTAGCGGGAGTTTATACGAGCAGTACTTC. It specifies CASSQTSGSLYEQYF.

This clone was seen once. The rearrangement links TRBV6-1 to TRBJ2-7; 7 nucleotides line up with TRBD1. Trimming at V came to 4 bases and at J to 7 bases, leaving 10 bases not matched to a gene. This CDR3 region has 14 residues. The germline CDR1 and CDR2 sequences are MNHNS and SASEGT. CDR3 in amino acids: CASSVKGAPWEQYV. The CDR3 DNA follows: TGTGCCAGCAGTGTTAAGGGGGCGCCGTGGGAGCAGTACGTC.

V and J are TRBV14 and TRBJ2-7; 8 bases fit TRBD1. The CDR3 length is 15 residues. The germline V gene encodes CDR1 SGHDN and CDR2 FVKESK. The V segment lost 1 base and the J segment 4 bases; nucleotides outside the gene matches: 6. CDR3 bases: TGTGCCAGCAGCCAAGGGGACAGGAGCTTTTACGAGCAGTACGTC. Its protein product is CASSQGDRSFYEQYV.

This rearrangement joins TRBV6-1 to TRBJ1-2; D may be TRBD1 (5 bases). Germline V gene lookup returns CDR1 MNHNS and CDR2 SASEGT. This CDR3 is built from 13 residues. V lost 6 bases, J lost 6 bases, and 14 bases lay in between. CDR3 coding DNA: TGTGCCAGCAGACCCCTACAGGTCGATGGCTACACCTTC. Amino acids: CASRPLQVDGYTF.

The chain employs TRBV5-6 and TRBJ2-1; 8 bases are a match to TRBD1. Germline-derived CDR1 and CDR2 are SGHDT and YYEEEE. This CDR3 is 12 amino acids long. The ends lost 2 bases at V and 10 bases at J; junction bases unmatched: 2. CDR3 sequence (DNA): TGTGCCAGCAGCTTCGGACAGGGAGAGCAGTTCTTC. Protein: CASSFGQGEQFF.

This clone was observed a handful of times. This sequence joins TRBV6-1 and TRBJ2-5, with TRBD2 as a possible D gene (6 bases). Trimming removed 4 bases from V and 1 base from J, with 16 bases in between. The CDR3 is 16 amino acids. Germline-derived CDR1 and CDR2 are MNHNS and SASEGT. Here the CDR3 reads CASSGGLRGGQETQYF. The CDR3, as DNA: TGTGCCAGCAGTGGGGGACTGCGGGGCGGCCAAGAGACCCAGTACTTC.